The rows below give T cell receptor beta chains drawn from one sample of a study of blood T cell repertoires in COVID-19. Libraries were prepared by immunoSEQ multiplex PCR; TCRdb keeps only in-frame clonotypes and omits some of them. The sample lists about 220,000 clones; 70% to 85% were seen once. The sequencing input was PBMCs or T cells enriched from blood (not recorded which). The receptors were sampled from a woman aged 55 to 70 who had recovered from COVID-19. CDR3s include the opening cysteine and the closing phenylalanine or tryptophan. Each record gives: clone size, J gene, D gene, V gene, CDR3 DNA, CDR3 protein. D genes are given only for firm matches. The size field is filled for only some rows; it gives once, few, many or a size class.

. | TRBJ2-1 | . | TRBV10-2 | TGCGCCAGCAGTCTCTCTAGCGTCTACAATGAGCAGTTCTTC | CASSLSSVYNEQFF
. | TRBJ2-7 | . | TRBV19 | TGTGCCAGTAGTGAGGGCGGGGTCCCTTACGAGCAGTACTTC | CASSEGGVPYEQYF
. | TRBJ1-2 | . | TRBV23-1 | TGCGCCAGCAGTCAATGTTACAGATGCTATGGCTACACCTTC | CASSQCYRCYGYTF
. | TRBJ2-3 | . | TRBV7-2 | TGTGCCAGCAGCTTAGGGGCGGCGGGCCGGACAGATACGCAGTATTTT | CASSLGAAGRTDTQYF
. | TRBJ1-5 | . | TRBV2 | TGTGCCAGCAGTTGGCAAAATAGCAATCAGCCCCAGCATTTT | CASSWQNSNQPQHF
. | TRBJ1-1 | . | TRBV6-5 | TGTGCCAGCAGTTACTCTACAGTGCGGAACACTGAAGCTTTCTTT | CASSYSTVRNTEAFF
few | TRBJ1-1 | . | TRBV6-2/TRBV6-3 | TGTGCCAGCAGTTACCAATTTGAAGCTTTCTTT | CASSYQFEAFF
. | TRBJ1-1 | . | TRBV7-9 | TGTGCCAGCAGCTTCGACTACGGAGCTTTCTTT | CASSFDYGAFF
once | TRBJ2-3 | TRBD2 | TRBV11-3 | TGTGCCAGCAGCCCGGGACTAGCGCCGACAGATACGCAGTATTTT | CASSPGLAPTDTQYF
. | TRBJ2-7 | . | TRBV9 | TGTGCCAGCAGCGTCGAACTGAGCGGCGAGCAGTACTTC | CASSVELSGEQYF
. | TRBJ2-2 | . | TRBV7-9 | TGTGCCAGCAGCTTAGACGGTTTCACCGGGGAGCTGTTTTTT | CASSLDGFTGELFF
. | TRBJ2-3 | TRBD1 | TRBV7-8 | TGTGCCAGCAGCCTCGACAGGGGGCGGGAGTATTTT | CASSLDRGREYF
. | TRBJ1-4 | TRBD1 | TRBV27 | TGTGCCAGCAAAGGGGCGAGCTATGGAACAGGGGGCAGTGAAAAACTGTTTTTT | CASKGASYGTGGSEKLFF
. | TRBJ2-3 | TRBD2 | TRBV9 | TGTGCCAGCAGCGTAGTTGGGCTAGCGGGGGGAGTCGGCACAGATACGCAGTATTTT | CASSVVGLAGGVGTDTQYF
. | TRBJ1-2 | . | TRBV6-5 | TGTGCCAGCAGTTACGTAGCCAACTATGGCTACACCTTC | CASSYVANYGYTF
. | TRBJ1-1 | . | TRBV7-2 | TGTGCCGGCGGGCAGAACACTGAAGCTTTCTTT | CAGGQNTEAFF
. | TRBJ1-2 | . | TRBV12-3/TRBV12-4 | TGTGCCAGCACTAAAGAGGCCGACTATGGCTACACCTTC | CASTKEADYGYTF
once | TRBJ2-3 | . | TRBV7-2 | TGTGCCAGCACGGTCAAAAGCACAGATACGCAGTATTTT | CASTVKSTDTQYF
. | TRBJ2-7 | TRBD1 | TRBV5-1 | TGCGCCAGCATGAGGGACAGTTCAGGCTACGAGCAGTACTTC | CASMRDSSGYEQYF
. | TRBJ2-1 | TRBD2 | TRBV24-1 | TGTGCCACCAGTGAATCTAGCGGGGGCTCCTACAATGAGCAGTTCTTC | CATSESSGGSYNEQFF
once | TRBJ2-1 | . | TRBV6-9 | TGTGCCAGCAGTTATTCGGTCGTGGAGGATGAGCAGTTCTTC | CASSYSVVEDEQFF
. | TRBJ2-2 | TRBD1 | TRBV5-1 | TGCGCCAGCAATACAGGGGTTGATACCGGGGAGCTGTTTTTT | CASNTGVDTGELFF
. | TRBJ1-1 | . | TRBV7-2 | TGTGCCAGCAGCTCCCAACAGAACACTGAAGCTTTCTTT | CASSSQQNTEAFF
. | TRBJ1-6 | . | TRBV19 | TGTGCCAGTAGGAGCCAAACAGGGCATGGTTCACCCCTCCACTTT | CASRSQTGHGSPLHF
once | TRBJ2-1 | . | TRBV25-1 | TGTGCCAGCATTCGGGGGAATAGTTATGAGCAGTTCTTC | CASIRGNSYEQFF
. | TRBJ2-7 | TRBD2 | TRBV4-2 | TGTGCCAGCAGCCTTGCAGCGGGGGGCCGGGAGCAGTACTTC | CASSLAAGGREQYF
. | TRBJ2-1 | TRBD1 | TRBV29-1 | TGCAGCGCTGAGGGACAGGGGGGAGGTGAGCAGTTCTTC | CSAEGQGGGEQFF
once | TRBJ2-7 | . | TRBV19 | TGTGCCAGTAGTATTAAGATCCGGGCAGGGTGGGACTCCTACGAGCAGTACTTC | CASSIKIRAGWDSYEQYF
. | TRBJ2-7 | . | TRBV4-1 | TGCGCCAGCAGCCAGCAACAGGGAACCCAACCTTACGAGCAGTACTTC | CASSQQQGTQPYEQYF
. | TRBJ2-1 | TRBD2 | TRBV5-4 | TGTGCCAGCAGCCCCCGGGGGGGTTCCTACAATGAGCAGTTCTTC | CASSPRGGSYNEQFF
. | TRBJ2-7 | TRBD2 | TRBV5-4 | TGTGCCAGCAGCTTGGTCGGTAGCGGGAGATCTAGCAACGAGCAGTACTTC | CASSLVGSGRSSNEQYF
few | TRBJ2-3 | TRBD2 | TRBV5-1 | TGCGCCAGCAGCTTGGGAGCGGGGGGCACAGATACGCAGTATTTT | CASSLGAGGTDTQYF
few | TRBJ2-7 | TRBD2 | TRBV4-3 | TGCGCCAGCAGCCAAGATCGCCTGCGGGGGTACTCCTACGAGCAGTACTTC | CASSQDRLRGYSYEQYF
once | TRBJ1-1 | TRBD1 | TRBV2 | TGTGCCAGCAGTGCTGAGGCCAGGGGGGCTTTCTTT | CASSAEARGAFF
. | TRBJ1-5 | . | TRBV19 | TGTGCCAGTAACGGTGGAGGGTTTAATCAGCCCCAGCATTTT | CASNGGGFNQPQHF
. | TRBJ1-2 | . | TRBV2 | TGTGCCAGCAGGGGCGAAGACTATGGCTACACCTTC | CASRGEDYGYTF
. | TRBJ1-1 | . | TRBV19 | TGTGCCAGTAGTACCCTCTATAACACTGAAGCTTTCTTT | CASSTLYNTEAFF
. | TRBJ2-4 | . | TRBV19 | TGTGCCAGTAGTATACAGGGTTCAATTCAGTACTTC | CASSIQGSIQYF
. | TRBJ1-3 | . | TRBV3-1/TRBV3-2 | TGTGCCAGCAGCCAAGTGGGGGGGATACCAAACACCATATATTTT | CASSQVGGIPNTIYF
. | TRBJ2-5 | . | TRBV7-9 | TGTGCCAGCAGTCGAGGCTACCAAGAGACCCAGTACTTC | CASSRGYQETQYF
few | TRBJ1-5 | TRBD1 | TRBV19 | TGTGCCAGTAGTAAACAGGGGAATAGCAATCAGCCCCAGCATTTT | CASSKQGNSNQPQHF
few | TRBJ2-7 | TRBD1 | TRBV10-3 | TGTGCCATGGGACAGCTCTACGAGCAGTACTTC | CAMGQLYEQYF
once | TRBJ2-2 | . | TRBV7-7 | TGTGCCAGCAGCCCATTGACAGCTAACACCGGGGAGCTGTTTTTT | CASSPLTANTGELFF
. | TRBJ1-2 | . | TRBV6-5 | TGTGCCAGCAGTTCCCCGGGGGCTAACTATGGCTACACCTTC | CASSSPGANYGYTF
. | TRBJ1-4 | . | TRBV27 | TGTGCCAGCAGTCCCTTTATTGCAACTAATGAAAAACTGTTTTTT | CASSPFIATNEKLFF
once | TRBJ2-3 | TRBD2 | TRBV30 | TGTGCCTGGAGTTTTAGCGGGGGGACCGCAGATACGCAGTATTTT | CAWSFSGGTADTQYF
. | TRBJ1-4 | . | TRBV6-2/TRBV6-3 | TGTGCCAGCAGCGGGGCAGCAACTAATGAAAAACTGTTTTTT | CASSGAATNEKLFF
. | TRBJ2-1 | TRBD2 | TRBV5-1 | TGCGCCAGCAGCTGGGGGCATAGCGGGGACAATGAGCAGTTCTTC | CASSWGHSGDNEQFF
. | TRBJ1-3 | . | TRBV10-3 | TGTGCCATCAGTGAGGCGCCCGGCAGGGATAACTCCATATATTTT | CAISEAPGRDNSIYF
. | TRBJ2-5 | . | TRBV2 | TGTGCCAGCAGTGAAGCCAGGAGAGGGGGGTACTTC | CASSEARRGGYF
few | TRBJ1-3 | TRBD1 | TRBV5-1 | TGCGCCAGCAGCCCGACAGGGAGCGAGATCCTCTCTGGAAACACCATATATTTT | CASSPTGSEILSGNTIYF
. | TRBJ1-2 | . | TRBV7-9 | TGTGCCAGCAGCTCATCTGGGGCGTCCTATGGCTACACCTTC | CASSSSGASYGYTF
. | TRBJ2-3 | TRBD2 | TRBV7-9 | TGTGCCAGCAGCCGAAGCGGGGTTAGCACAGATACGCAGTATTTT | CASSRSGVSTDTQYF
. | TRBJ1-5 | TRBD1 | TRBV7-2 | TGTGCCAGCAGCTTACAGGGGGCACAACAGCCCCAGCATTTT | CASSLQGAQQPQHF
few | TRBJ1-2 | . | TRBV23-1 | TGCGCCAGCAGTCAAGGCTACTATGGCTACACCTTC | CASSQGYYGYTF
. | TRBJ2-2 | . | TRBV4-3 | TGCGCCAGCAGCCAAGATTTACCCGCCGGAGACACCGGGGAGCTGTTTTTT | CASSQDLPAGDTGELFF
. | TRBJ2-3 | TRBD1 | TRBV6-5 | TGTGCCAGCAACAAACAGGGGGCGCCTATAGATACGCAGTATTTT | CASNKQGAPIDTQYF
. | TRBJ2-3 | TRBD2 | TRBV5-4 | TGTGCCAGCAGCCTGAGCGGGAGGGCCCCAGATACGCAGTATTTT | CASSLSGRAPDTQYF